This is a list of T cell receptor beta chains from one sample in a study of metastatic and nonmetastatic thyroid tumors. TCRdb recomputed clones from the PCR reads via MiXCR. This sample yields about 10,000 clones, of which around 33% are seen a single time; approximately 5% belongs to the top ten. The sequencing input was tumor tissue. The receptors were sampled from a female donor with papillary thyroid cancer or a benign thyroid nodule (not recorded which). Some clones in this sample may be carry-over from other donors' samples. CDR3s include the opening cysteine and the closing phenylalanine or tryptophan. The D gene is left open where the match is weak. Size is stated for part of the rows, as once, few or many counts, or as a class when the clone is expanded.

V gene: TRBV20-1; clone size: NA; D gene: NA; J gene: TRBJ2-7; CDR3 DNA: TGCAGTGCCAGACAGACCTACGAGCAGTACTTC; CDR3 protein: CSARQTYEQYF
V gene: TRBV5-1; clone size: NA; D gene: NA; J gene: TRBJ2-3; CDR3 DNA: TGCGCCAGCAGCTTGGCCCAGCGCACAGATACGCAGTATTTT; CDR3 protein: CASSLAQRTDTQYF
V gene: TRBV5-1; clone size: medium-sized; D gene: TRBD1; J gene: TRBJ1-2; CDR3 DNA: TGCGCCAGCAGCCAGACAGGGTATGGCTACACCTTC; CDR3 protein: CASSQTGYGYTF
V gene: TRBV24-1; clone size: few; D gene: TRBD1; J gene: TRBJ1-5; CDR3 DNA: TGTGCCACCAGTGATTTGGACAGGGGCAATCAGCCCCAGCATTTT; CDR3 protein: CATSDLDRGNQPQHF
V gene: TRBV3-1; clone size: NA; D gene: NA; J gene: TRBJ1-2; CDR3 DNA: TGTGCCAGCAGCCAAGGCCCTACAGGCTACACCTTC; CDR3 protein: CASSQGPTGYTF
V gene: TRBV20-1; clone size: few; D gene: NA; J gene: TRBJ2-2; CDR3 DNA: TGCAGTGCTAGAGGGAGGCAAACTACGAACACCGGGGAGCTGTTTTTT; CDR3 protein: CSARGRQTTNTGELFF
V gene: TRBV4-2; clone size: NA; D gene: NA; J gene: TRBJ2-1; CDR3 DNA: TGTGCCAGCAGCCCCCGACTATCGGGTGGGGTGAGCTCCTACAATGAGCAGTTCTTC; CDR3 protein: CASSPRLSGGVSSYNEQFF
V gene: TRBV11-2; clone size: NA; D gene: NA; J gene: TRBJ2-1; CDR3 DNA: TGTGCCAGCAGCTTTACCCGGGACGGGAGCTACAATGAGCAGTTCTTC; CDR3 protein: CASSFTRDGSYNEQFF
V gene: TRBV7-2; clone size: NA; D gene: NA; J gene: TRBJ1-3; CDR3 DNA: TGTGCCAGCAGCTTAAGTGGACTTTCACCGGACACCATATATTTT; CDR3 protein: CASSLSGLSPDTIYF
V gene: TRBV6-2/TRBV6-3; clone size: NA; D gene: TRBD1; J gene: TRBJ2-7; CDR3 DNA: TGTGCCAGCAGACAGGGGGCGGGGGAGCAGTACTTC; CDR3 protein: CASRQGAGEQYF
V gene: TRBV5-1; clone size: NA; D gene: TRBD2; J gene: TRBJ2-7; CDR3 DNA: TGCGCCAGCAGCTTGGCCCCGGGACTAGCGGAGAGCTCCTACGAGCAGTACTTC; CDR3 protein: CASSLAPGLAESSYEQYF
V gene: TRBV6-2/TRBV6-3; clone size: medium-sized; D gene: NA; J gene: TRBJ2-7; CDR3 DNA: TGTGCCAGCAGTTACTCCCCAAACGGACGCATCGAGCAGTACTTC; CDR3 protein: CASSYSPNGRIEQYF
V gene: TRBV18; clone size: NA; D gene: TRBD1; J gene: TRBJ1-1; CDR3 DNA: TGTGCCAGCTCACTACTGAAACAGGGGGCCGGTGAAGCTTTCTTT; CDR3 protein: CASSLLKQGAGEAFF
V gene: TRBV2; clone size: NA; D gene: TRBD2; J gene: TRBJ2-1; CDR3 DNA: TGTGCCAGCACTCTAGGGACTAGCGGGAGTAAGAATGAGCAGTTCTTC; CDR3 protein: CASTLGTSGSKNEQFF
V gene: TRBV5-4; clone size: medium-sized; D gene: TRBD1; J gene: TRBJ1-2; CDR3 DNA: TGTGCCAGCAGTTCTCGACAGGGGGGCTATGGCTACACCTTC; CDR3 protein: CASSSRQGGYGYTF
V gene: TRBV5-1; clone size: NA; D gene: NA; J gene: TRBJ1-3; CDR3 DNA: TGCGCCAGCAGCTTGGGGGGCTCTTCCTCTGGAAACACCATATATTTT; CDR3 protein: CASSLGGSSSGNTIYF
V gene: TRBV20-1; clone size: NA; D gene: NA; J gene: TRBJ1-5; CDR3 DNA: TGCAGTGCTAGAGATGGTCAGCCGCCGAATTATAGCAATCAGCCCCAGCATTTT; CDR3 protein: CSARDGQPPNYSNQPQHF
V gene: TRBV2; clone size: few; D gene: NA; J gene: TRBJ2-5; CDR3 DNA: TGTGCCAGCGCCGAGGAGACCCAGTACTTC; CDR3 protein: CASAEETQYF
V gene: TRBV7-8; clone size: NA; D gene: TRBD2; J gene: TRBJ2-7; CDR3 DNA: TGTGCCAGCAGCTTAGGGAGCGGGGAAACGTACGAGCAGTACTTC; CDR3 protein: CASSLGSGETYEQYF
V gene: TRBV15; clone size: medium-sized; D gene: NA; J gene: TRBJ2-7; CDR3 DNA: TGTGCCACCAGCCCTGCGGACTCCTCCTACGAGCAGTACTTC; CDR3 protein: CATSPADSSYEQYF
V gene: TRBV30; clone size: NA; D gene: NA; J gene: TRBJ2-5; CDR3 DNA: TGTGCCTGGAGTCGGGGAAATTCGTACCAAGAGACCCAGTACTTC; CDR3 protein: CAWSRGNSYQETQYF
V gene: TRBV20-1; clone size: once; D gene: TRBD2; J gene: TRBJ2-1; CDR3 DNA: TGCAGTGCTAGGATGACTAGCGGGATATTTGTGGAGTCCTACAATGAGCAGTTCTTC; CDR3 protein: CSARMTSGIFVESYNEQFF
V gene: TRBV20-1; clone size: NA; D gene: NA; J gene: TRBJ2-7; CDR3 DNA: TGCAGTGCTAGCGCGGCTAGCGACTACGAGCAGTACTTC; CDR3 protein: CSASAASDYEQYF
V gene: TRBV6-1; clone size: few; D gene: TRBD2; J gene: TRBJ2-7; CDR3 DNA: TGTGCCAGCAGGACTAGCGGGAGGGCCTACGAGCAGTACTTC; CDR3 protein: CASRTSGRAYEQYF